Listed here are 2 T cell receptor beta chains from one sample, sequenced in a study of CD8 T cells in ankylosing spondylitis. Via MiXCR, TCRdb re-called the 5' RACE reads, giving one row per CDR3 protein. The sample contains some 240,000 distinct CDR3 sequences, 8% to 9.5% of which appear only once. The material sequenced was blood, either unsorted or a sorted T cell fraction (not recorded which). These receptors were taken from a male donor with ankylosing spondylitis or in good health (not recorded which).

This clonotype was observed at least ten times. The V gene is TRBV25-1, the J gene TRBJ1-1; 8 bases are shared with TRBD1. Germline values: CDR1 MGHDK, CDR2 SYGVNS. This CDR3 has 13 residues. V lost 1 base and J lost 9; bases outside the gene matches: 4. Here the CDR3 reads CASSEWQGAKAFF. CDR3 in DNA: TGTGCCAGCAGTGAATGGCAGGGGGCGAAAGCTTTCTTT.

Regarding this clonotype: A read error may explain this, as a much larger clone is one base away. The V call is TRBV5-6, the J call TRBJ1-1; D uncertain. Germline lookup yields CDR1 SGHDT and CDR2 YYEEEE. The germline V and J ends were trimmed by 4 bases and 2 bases, with 15 bases remaining between them. The CDR3 totals 15 residues. DNA of the CDR3: TGTGCCAGCAGCCGGAGCCAGAAGTCCAACACTGAAGCTTTCTTT. This encodes CASSRSQKSNTEAFF.